This T cell receptor beta chain was retrieved from a study of T cells in localized non-small cell lung cancer. Study results and limitations: Adjacent uninvolved lung tissue had the highest T cell clonality, exceeding tumor. Adjacent lung had a median 57 of the 100 largest tumor clones. Higher blood T cell density went with longer overall survival. Since sequencing was restricted to only one region of the tumor, intratumor heterogeneity remains a possibility.

Per the germline V gene, CDR1 is MNHEY and CDR2 is SVGAGI. This CDR3 is 16 amino acids long. Unmatched junction bases numbered 0, after V lost 2 bases and J lost 1 base. For this clone: What it recognizes is unknown.

Produced via immunoSEQ multiplex PCR; TCRdb's table is partial and in-frame only. Here the sample spans tens of thousands of clones, 70% to 90% being singletons. The TCR comes from an older male donor with stage III squamous cell lung carcinoma. The sample here was peripheral blood, taken before any cancer treatment. The chain uses TRBV6-5 and TRBJ2-3; 13 bases are shared with TRBD2. Written as DNA, the CDR3 is TGTGCCAGCAGTTACGGACTAGCGGGGGGCACAGATACGCAGTATTTT. Protein: CASSYGLAGGTDTQYF.